What follows are 23 T cell receptor beta chains derived from one specimen sequenced in a study of Ad26.COV2.S vaccination and SARS-CoV-2 variants. Profiling relied on immunoSEQ multiplex PCR, and the TCRdb table lists in-frame clones only, not all of them. The sample lists roughly 700,000 clones; more than 80% were seen once. Treatment: roughly 18 received Ad26.COV2.S at low or high dose, single or two shots; 5 received placebo; per-sample allocation not given. Vaccine and placebo recipients were sampled on day 63 after the first injection. The sequencing here drew on peripheral blood, taken in a trial of Ad26.COV2.S vaccine versus placebo. These receptor sequences come from a person aged 18-60 years who received the Ad26.COV2.S COVID-19 vaccine or a placebo.

The chain uses TRBV7-8 and TRBJ1-6; 7 nucleotides match TRBD1. The germline CDR1 and CDR2 sequences are SGHVS and FQNEAQ. V lost 4 bases and J lost 10; bases outside the gene matches: 7. The CDR3 spans 14 residues. The CDR3 reads CASSWTGYESPLHF. The CDR3 nucleotides are TGTGCCAGCAGCTGGACAGGTTACGAGTCACCCCTCCACTTT.

This chain joins TRBV13 and TRBJ1-2, with D perhaps TRBD1 (5 bases). The CDR3 sequence is 14 residues long. Germline CDR1 reads PRHDT; CDR2 reads FYEKMQ (reference sequence). Trimming pared 5 bases from V and 8 bases from J, leaving 18 bases between. The CDR3 sequence is CASSRDVSPGGYTF. The DNA for the CDR3 is TGTGCCAGCAGCAGGGACGTCTCCCCGGGGGGCTACACCTTC.

The gene calls are TRBV10-3 and TRBJ2-1, with TRBD1 matching 11 bases. The CDR3 has 17 residues. The germline V gene has CDR1 ENHRY and CDR2 SYGVKD. The V and J ends lost 2 bases and 6 bases, in that order; junction bases with no gene match: 9. In DNA form, the CDR3 reads TGTGCCATCAGTGAGGGATGGGACAGGGGGTATGGCAATGAGCAGTTCTTC. Translation gives CAISEGWDRGYGNEQFF.

This chain uses TRBV6-6 with TRBJ1-3; 7 bases align to TRBD1. The V gene's germline CDR1 is MNHNY and CDR2 SVGAGI (reference sequence). The CDR3 runs 17 residues. The V and J ends lost 5 bases and 0 bases, in that order; junction bases with no gene match: 10. The CDR3 is CASSPTTGTVSGNTIYF. As DNA, the CDR3 is TGTGCCAGCAGTCCTACGACAGGGACAGTCTCTGGAAACACCATATATTTT.

V and J are TRBV5-6 and TRBJ2-3, with TRBD1 matching 8 bases. CDR3 length: 14 amino acids. After removal of 5 bases from V and 0 bases from J, the junction contained 2 bases not matched to a gene. Germline-derived CDR1 and CDR2 are SGHDT and YYEEEE. The CDR3 reads CASRRTGSTDTQYF. CDR3 nucleotide sequence: TGTGCCAGCAGGAGGACAGGGAGCACAGATACGCAGTATTTT. Full variable domain (outside the CDR3, taken from reference TRBV5-6 and TRBJ2-3): DAGVTQSPTHLIKTRGQQVTLRCSPKSGHDTVSWYQQALGQGPQFIFQYYEEEERQRGNFPDRFSGHQFPNYSSELNVNALLLGDSALYLCASRRTGSTDTQYFGPGTRLTVL.

The chain links TRBV13 to TRBJ1-3; D call uncertain. The V end lost 5 bases, the J end lost 1 base, and 9 bases lay between the germline ends. Germline V lookup: CDR1 PRHDT, CDR2 FYEKMQ (reference sequence). The CDR3 totals 14 residues. This CDR3 is CASSPPGSGNTIYF. The CDR3 nucleotides are TGTGCCAGCAGCCCTCCGGGGTCTGGAAACACCATATATTTT.

The chain employs TRBV6-5 and TRBJ1-2, with no clear D. Trimming pared 6 bases from V and 4 bases from J, leaving 12 bases between. From germline, CDR1 is MNHEY and CDR2 SVGAGI. The CDR3 covers 13 residues. In DNA form, the CDR3 reads TGTGCCAGCAGCTCCGGCCTCTTCTATGGCTACACCTTC. Its translation is CASSSGLFYGYTF.

CDR3 DNA sequence: TGTGCCAGCAGCTCAACCCGGGACAATTCCTACGAGCAGTACTTC. This encodes CASSSTRDNSYEQYF. The chain couples TRBV6-6 to TRBJ2-7, with TRBD1 as a possible D gene (6 bases). Germline V gene data show CDR1 as MNHNY and CDR2 as SVGAGI (reference sequence). Trimming pared 6 bases from V and 1 base from J, leaving 16 bases between. CDR3 length: 15 amino acids.

The V and J genes are TRBV5-6 and TRBJ2-3; D is unclear. The CDR3 covers 15 residues. Germline CDR1 SGHDT, CDR2 YYEEEE. Deletions cut 0 bases from V and 6 bases from J, with 14 bases between. The CDR3 DNA is TGTGCCAGCAGCTTGGACGGACCCCTTAGTGATACGCAGTATTTT. Translating it yields CASSLDGPLSDTQYF.

The rearrangement joins TRBV3-1 (or the pseudogene TRBV3-2) to TRBJ1-4, with D hard to call. With 0 bases removed from V and 5 bases from J, the gap between germline ends came to 10 bases. Germline assignment: CDR1 LGHDT and CDR2 YNNKEL (reference sequence). The CDR3 is made up of 15 amino acids. The CDR3: CASSQEPGRNEKLFF. Here the CDR3 DNA reads TGTGCCAGCAGCCAAGAACCCGGGCGGAATGAAAAACTGTTTTTT.

The rearrangement uses TRBV20-1 and TRBJ2-1; D call uncertain. The germline V and J ends were trimmed by 6 bases and 10 bases, with 13 bases remaining between them. The CDR3 runs to 11 residues. Germline CDR1 is DFQATT and CDR2 is SNEGSKA (reference sequence). CDR3 region: CSAYSLGEQFF. The CDR3 bases are TGCAGTGCCTACAGTCTCGGGGAGCAGTTCTTC.

This chain connects TRBV7-9 to TRBJ2-2; tentatively, D is TRBD1 or TRBD2 (5 bases each). The CDR3 is 16 residues long. Germline V CDR1 and CDR2: SEHNR, FQNEAQ (reference sequence). Trimming removed 6 bases from V and 6 bases from J, with 20 bases in between. The CDR3 coding sequence is TGTGCCAGCAGACCCGCTGGGACGGAAACTCCCGGGGAGCTGTTTTTT. Amino acid sequence: CASRPAGTETPGELFF.

This chain uses TRBV3-1 (or the pseudogene TRBV3-2) with TRBJ2-2, with D tentatively TRBD1 or TRBD2 (5 bases each). The CDR3 extends over 14 amino acids. CDR1 is LGHDT, CDR2 YNNKEL, per germline (reference sequence). V was cut by 6 bases and J by 1 base, with 9 bases left in between. CDR3 amino acids: CASSSRGNTGELFF. The DNA of the CDR3 is TGTGCCAGCAGTTCGAGGGGGAACACCGGGGAGCTGTTTTTT.

This sequence joins TRBV10-1 and TRBJ1-4; 8 nucleotides line up with TRBD1. Unmatched junction bases numbered 5, after V lost 10 bases and J lost 7 bases. The CDR3 runs 12 residues. Germline-derived CDR1 and CDR2 are WNHNN and SYGVQD (reference sequence). DNA of the CDR3: TGCGCCACCGGGACAGGCGGTGAAAAACTGTTTTTT. It yields the protein CATGTGGEKLFF.

About this clone: The same CDR3 arises from other DNA sequences in this sample as well. The rearrangement uses TRBV18 and TRBJ1-2; D remains unclear. The CDR3 covers 13 residues. Trimming left V 2 bases short and J 8 bases short, with 12 bases between. Per germline, CDR1 KGHSH and CDR2 LQKENI. The CDR3 region is CASSPEKIYGYTF. Here the CDR3 DNA reads TGTGCCAGCTCACCAGAGAAGATCTACGGCTACACCTTC.

The genes are TRBV2 and TRBJ1-5, with D maybe TRBD1 (5 bases). This CDR3 has 13 amino acids. V gave up 7 bases and J gave up 0 bases, with 7 bases separating them. Germline CDR1 reads SNHLY; CDR2 reads FYNNEI. The CDR3 sequence: CASTGYSNQPQHF. The CDR3, as DNA: TGTGCCAGCACAGGGTATAGCAATCAGCCCCAGCATTTT. The variable domain in full, with the rest retrieved from reference TRBV2 and TRBJ1-5, is EPEVTQTPSHQVTQMGQEVILRCVPISNHLYFYWYRQILGQKVEFLVSFYNNEISEKSEIFDDQFSVERPDGSNFTLKIRSTKLEDSAMYFCASTGYSNQPQHFGDGTRLSIL.

The chain combines TRBV9 with TRBJ1-6; the D gene is possibly TRBD1 (5 bases). CDR1 is SGDLS and CDR2 is YYNGEE in the germline V gene. Deletions cut 3 bases from V and 9 bases from J, with 16 bases between. This CDR3 is built from 15 residues. The CDR3 DNA reads TGTGCCAGCAGCGGGTCAGACAGCAAGACTTCACCCCTCCACTTT. Amino acids: CASSGSDSKTSPLHF.

V and J are TRBV5-1 and TRBJ2-5, with 10 nucleotides matching TRBD1. Germline CDR1 reads SGHRS; CDR2 reads YFSETQ. The CDR3 is 13 amino acids. Trimming took 6 bases from V and 5 from J; bases not matched to a gene: 4. CDR3 loop: CASTGQGLETQYF. DNA for the CDR3: TGCGCCAGCACGGGACAGGGGTTGGAGACCCAGTACTTC.

This clone has just a few counts. The genes are TRBV19 and TRBJ1-5, with D maybe TRBD1 (5 bases). The V end lost 3 bases, the J end lost 0 bases, and 9 bases lay between the germline ends. The germline gives CDR1 LNHDA, CDR2 SQIVND (reference sequence). The CDR3 contains 15 residues. CDR3: CASSMGDGSNQPQHF. Here the CDR3 DNA reads TGTGCCAGTAGTATGGGGGACGGTAGCAATCAGCCCCAGCATTTT.

The rearrangement uses TRBV15 and TRBJ2-1; TRBD2 aligns across 9 bases. Germline-derived CDR1 and CDR2 are LNHNV and YYDKDF (reference sequence). V was pared by 0 bases and J by 1 base, with 7 bases of the junction left unmatched. The CDR3 is 18 amino acids. Here the CDR3 reads CATSRDRAGGRSYNEQFF. For the CDR3, the DNA is TGTGCCACCAGCAGAGATCGGGCGGGGGGGAGATCCTACAATGAGCAGTTCTTC.

The chain joins TRBV29-1 to TRBJ2-7, with 7 positions matching TRBD1. The CDR3 is made up of 12 amino acids. With V trimmed by 6 bases and J by 4 bases, 6 bases remained unmatched. CDR1 SQVTM and CDR2 ANQGSEA come from the germline V gene. In DNA form, the CDR3 reads TGCAGCGTCGCCCGGGACAGATACGAGCAGTACTTC. This translates into CSVARDRYEQYF.

This chain joins TRBV25-1 and TRBJ2-2; TRBD2 is a possible D gene (6 bases). Trimming shortened V by 1 base and J by 1 base, and 16 bases separated the two germline ends. From germline, CDR1 is MGHDK and CDR2 SYGVNS. The CDR3 contains 18 residues. The CDR3 DNA reads TGTGCCAGCAGTGAATCACTCGGGGGAGGAGGGAACACCGGGGAGCTGTTTTTT. Translation gives CASSESLGGGGNTGELFF.

This clone was seen just once. The rearrangement links TRBV30 to TRBJ1-4, with 9 bases matching TRBD1. There are 16 residues in the CDR3. Germline lookup yields CDR1 GTSNPN and CDR2 SVGIG (reference sequence). Unmatched junction bases numbered 6, after V lost 4 bases and J lost 0 bases. CDR3: CAWNHRQGATNEKLFF. In DNA form, the CDR3 reads TGTGCCTGGAACCATCGACAGGGGGCAACTAATGAAAAACTGTTTTTT. Full variable domain (rest looked up from reference TRBV30 and TRBJ1-4): SQTIHQWPATLVQPVGSPLSLECTVEGTSNPNLYWYRQAAGRGLQLLFYSVGIGQISSEVPQNLSASRPQDRQFILSSKKLLLSDSGFYLCAWNHRQGATNEKLFFGSGTQLSVL.